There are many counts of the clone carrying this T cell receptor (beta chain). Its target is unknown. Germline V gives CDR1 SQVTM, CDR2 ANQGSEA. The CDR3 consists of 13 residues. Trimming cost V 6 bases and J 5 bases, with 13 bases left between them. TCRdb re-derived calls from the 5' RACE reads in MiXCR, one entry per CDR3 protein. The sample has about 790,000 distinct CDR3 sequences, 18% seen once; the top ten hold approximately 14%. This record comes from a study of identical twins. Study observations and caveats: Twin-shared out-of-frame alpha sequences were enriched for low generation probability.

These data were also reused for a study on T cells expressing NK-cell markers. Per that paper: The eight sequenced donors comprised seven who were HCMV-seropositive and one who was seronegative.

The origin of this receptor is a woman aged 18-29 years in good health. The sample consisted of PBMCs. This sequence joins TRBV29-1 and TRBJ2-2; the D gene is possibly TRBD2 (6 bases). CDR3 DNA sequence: TGCAGCGTCCCGCCGGCGGGAACCGGGGAGCTGTTTTTT. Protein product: CSVPPAGTGELFF.